The clone carrying this T cell receptor (beta chain) was detected a few times. The data were obtained in a study of blood T cell repertoires in COVID-19. Study summary: Both acute and convalescent COVID-19 samples were obtained from the United States, Italy and Spain. The analysed material was cDNA or gDNA that came from T cells, B-cell-depleted T cells, or PBMCs.

Deletions cut 0 bases from V and 1 base from J, with 6 bases between. Germline lookup yields CDR1 GTSNPN and CDR2 SVGIG (reference sequence). The CDR3 is 13 residues long. How the authors handled the data: Reference gene primer amplification yielded estimated nucleated cell counts. Clones were sequenced by immunoSEQ multiplex PCR, and TCRdb holds only the in-frame ones, with some missing. V, J and clone size are taken as reported in that table, and D and trimming were inferred from the DNA itself. The sample carries 50,000 to 60,000 clones, approximately 85% recorded once. Sequenced input: peripheral blood. This TCR was sampled from a human donor in a cohort sampled during active COVID-19. The chain links TRBV30 to TRBJ1-1; D gene ambiguous. The CDR3 DNA follows: TGTGCCTGGAGTGTACAGTCGAACACTGAAGCTTTCTTT. Its translation is CAWSVQSNTEAFF.